The 14 T cell receptor beta chains given below trace back to one sample, sequenced in a study of cytomegalovirus exposure and HLA in healthy donors. PCR involved 60 Vbeta and 13 Jbeta primers. Here immunoSEQ multiplex PCR was the method, and the copy in TCRdb shows in-frame clones only, minus some. The sample has approximately 170,000 clones; more than 60% are singletons. Sequenced sample: PBMCs. The receptor source for this set is a woman in her thirties or forties in good health and CMV-seropositive.

The chain has TRBV9 and TRBJ2-7; TRBD2 aligns across 10 bases. CDR3 length: 16 residues. Germline CDR1 SGDLS, CDR2 YYNGEE. V was clipped by 4 bases and J by 4 bases; unmatched bases: 11. The CDR3 region has the DNA TGTGCCAGCAGCCTTAGCGGGGGGCAGTCGTATTACGAGCAGTACTTC. Encoded protein: CASSLSGGQSYYEQYF.

The chain couples TRBV6-5 to TRBJ1-2; TRBD1 might be the D (6 bases). Germline V gene sequence: CDR1 MNHEY, CDR2 SVGAGI. The CDR3 runs to 13 residues. V was pared by 6 bases and J by 8 bases, with 16 bases between. The CDR3 region has the DNA TGTGCCAGCAGCCAACAGGGTTCGGCAGGCTACACCTTC. It is translated as CASSQQGSAGYTF.

The V call is TRBV6-5, the J call TRBJ2-3; 8 bases align to TRBD1. CDR3 size: 15 residues. Germline V gives CDR1 MNHEY, CDR2 SVGAGI. The V and J ends lost 6 bases and 0 bases, in that order; junction bases with no gene match: 5. The CDR3 bases are TGTGCCAGCAGGATATGGACAGGGAGCACAGATACGCAGTATTTT. As protein: CASRIWTGSTDTQYF.

This chain links TRBV2 with TRBJ1-4, with D perhaps TRBD1 (5 bases). Germline CDR1 SNHLY, CDR2 FYNNEI. The V end was cut by 6 bases, the J end by 11 bases, with 19 bases between. There are 14 residues in the CDR3. The CDR3 sequence: CASSHDSTNRKLFF. Here the CDR3 DNA reads TGTGCCAGCAGCCATGACAGTACTAATCGGAAACTGTTTTTT.

The chain couples TRBV15 to TRBJ1-5, with D perhaps TRBD1 (5 bases). The CDR3 totals 13 residues. Between the trimmed V and J ends, which lost 8 bases and 0 bases, there was a span of 8 bases. The germline CDR1 and CDR2 sequences are LNHNV and YYDKDF (reference sequence). The CDR3 sequence: CATSQGSNQPQHF. The CDR3 DNA sequence: TGTGCCACCTCGCAGGGTAGCAATCAGCCCCAGCATTTT.

A note on this clone: The sample contains more than one DNA sequence encoding this CDR3. The genes are TRBV27 and TRBJ1-2; D uncertain. Germline V gives CDR1 MNHEY, CDR2 SMNVEV (reference sequence). The CDR3 extends over 14 amino acids. V was clipped by 3 bases and J by 1 base, with 9 bases between them. The CDR3 coding sequence is TGTGCCAGCAGTTTCGTTCCGGGTAACTATGGCTACACCTTC. This translates into CASSFVPGNYGYTF.

The rearrangement joins TRBV2 to TRBJ2-3, with D hard to call. Germline V CDR1 and CDR2: SNHLY, FYNNEI. The CDR3 is 11 residues long. V gave up 6 bases and J gave up 6 bases, with 7 bases separating them. The CDR3 spells CASSTSDTQYF. The CDR3 bases are TGTGCCAGCAGCACTTCGGATACGCAGTATTTT.

The CDR3 DNA sequence: TGCAGCGGGGACATTGGAAACACCATATATTTT. It codes for CSGDIGNTIYF. The chain recombines TRBV29-1 with TRBJ1-3; TRBD1 is a possible D gene (6 bases). Trimming cost V 7 bases and J 3 bases, with 7 bases left between them. The CDR3 consists of 11 residues. Germline CDR1 is SQVTM and CDR2 is ANQGSEA.

The chain is built from TRBV27 and TRBJ2-7, with D perhaps matching TRBD2 (6 bases). Between the trimmed V and J ends, which lost 3 bases and 2 bases, there was a span of 14 bases. CDR1 and CDR2 (germline): MNHEY, SMNVEV (reference sequence). This CDR3 spans 15 amino acids. The CDR3 spells CASSFSRLVTYEQYF. The CDR3 region has the DNA TGTGCCAGCAGTTTCTCCAGACTAGTGACCTACGAGCAGTACTTC.

V is TRBV27 and J is TRBJ2-3; 7 nucleotides align to TRBD1. From germline, CDR1 is MNHEY and CDR2 SMNVEV (reference sequence). Trimming cost V 2 bases and J 3 bases; bases outside gene matches: 5. The CDR3 sequence is 15 residues long. The CDR3 reads CASSLGDRRTDTQYF. The CDR3 DNA is TGTGCCAGCAGTTTAGGGGACAGAAGGACAGATACGCAGTATTTT.

The chain couples TRBV7-9 to TRBJ1-1; the D gene is possibly TRBD1 (5 bases). From germline, CDR1 is SEHNR and CDR2 FQNEAQ (reference sequence). Trimming left V 2 bases short and J 6 bases short, with 13 bases between. The CDR3 length is 14 residues. The CDR3 DNA reads as TGTGCCAGCAGCTTATATACAGGTCTAGCTGAAGCTTTCTTT. It translates to CASSLYTGLAEAFF. The full variable domain, completed using reference TRBV7-9 and TRBJ1-1, is DTGVSQNPRHKITKRGQNVTFRCDPISEHNRLYWYRQTLGQGPEFLTYFQNEAQLEKSRLLSDRFSAERPKGSFSTLEIQRTEQGDSAMYLCASSLYTGLAEAFFGQGTRLTVV.

The V call is TRBV10-3, the J call TRBJ1-1; 7 nucleotides match TRBD1. Germline CDR1 and CDR2: ENHRY and SYGVKD. The ends lost 6 bases at V and 4 bases at J; junction bases unmatched: 8. CDR3 size: 14 residues. The CDR3 here is CAIREFDRVTEAFF. CDR3 in DNA: TGTGCCATCAGGGAATTCGACAGGGTCACTGAAGCTTTCTTT.

This clone was observed once. CDR3 residues: CATSGDNRETQYF. The CDR3 DNA reads TGTGCCACCAGCGGTGATAACAGGGAGACCCAGTACTTC. The chain recombines TRBV15 with TRBJ2-5, with a tentative D call TRBD1 (5 bases). CDR1 is LNHNV, CDR2 YYDKDF, per germline (reference sequence). This CDR3 is built from 13 residues. V lost 5 bases, J lost 5 bases, and 12 bases lay in between.

As DNA, the CDR3 is TGTGCCAGCAGCTGGAGGGAGTCTGGGGCCAACGTCCTGACTTTC. Residues: CASSWRESGANVLTF. The V call is TRBV7-2, the J call TRBJ2-6; TRBD2 is a possible D gene (6 bases). The CDR3 is 15 residues long. Trimming took 4 bases from V and 1 from J, leaving 8 bases between them. Germline CDR1 reads SGHTA; CDR2 reads FQGNSA. Based on the CDR3 plus reference TRBV7-2 and TRBJ2-6, the full variable domain is GAGVSQSPSNKVTEKGKDVELRCDPISGHTALYWYRQSLGQGLEFLIYFQGNSAPDKSGLPSDRFSAERTGGSVSTLTIQRTQQEDSAVYLCASSWRESGANVLTFGAGSRLTVL.